This T cell receptor (beta chain) was captured by sequencing in a study of Ad26.COV2.S vaccination and SARS-CoV-2 variants. The treatment here: about 20 received Ad26.COV2.S at low or high dose, single or two shots; about 5 received placebo; per-sample allocation not given. Sampling happened 63 days after the first vaccine or placebo injection. It was Wuhan-strain SARS-CoV-2 spike that the Ad26 vaccine vector expressed. The CDR3 contains 12 residues. The V gene's germline CDR1 is KGHSH and CDR2 LQKENI. In regard to this clone: Its target is not known.

Libraries were prepared by immunoSEQ multiplex PCR; TCRdb keeps only in-frame clonotypes and omits some of them. This table holds 300,000 to 350,000 clones, about nine tenths found once. Study results and caveats: The study found similar non-spike TCR breadth in vaccine and placebo recipients. Analyses of TCR breadth and depth may have underestimated total T cell responses. CD8+ and CD4+ T cells specific for spike reportedly responded with substantial breadth after vaccination.

The chain links TRBV18 to TRBJ2-3; 10 bases align to TRBD2. This clonotype was obtained from a person aged 18-60 years who received the Ad26.COV2.S COVID-19 vaccine or a placebo. Source: peripheral blood, taken in a trial of Ad26.COV2.S vaccine versus placebo. The CDR3 sequence is CVSSGRSDTQYF. The CDR3 coding sequence is TGTGTCAGTAGCGGGAGGTCAGATACGCAGTATTTT.